Listed here are 16 T cell receptor beta chains from one sample, sequenced in a study of cytomegalovirus exposure and HLA in healthy donors. PCR was performed using 60 Vbeta and 13 Jbeta primers. Data came from immunoSEQ multiplex PCR; TCRdb stores just in-frame clones and leaves some out. The data hold about 130,000 clones, with just over 70% observed a single time. Sequencing was performed on PBMCs. The receptors derive from a woman aged 60-70 years in good health and CMV-seropositive.

This clone was picked up a small number of times. The chain combines TRBV6-5 with TRBJ1-5; 9 nucleotides agree with TRBD1. CDR1 and CDR2 from the germline V gene are MNHEY and SVGAGI. The CDR3 spans 14 residues. V lost 6 bases, J lost 7 bases, and 7 bases stayed unmatched. CDR3 region: CASRPTTGGQPQHF. The CDR3, as DNA: TGTGCCAGCAGGCCGACCACAGGGGGCCAGCCCCAGCATTTT.

The chain uses TRBV5-5 and TRBJ1-1, with 8 bases aligning to TRBD1. With 0 bases clipped from V and 0 bases from J, the junction kept 7 bases outside the gene matches. Germline V CDR1 and CDR2: SGHKS, YYEKEE (reference sequence). The length of the CDR3 is 17 residues. CDR3 nucleotide sequence: TGTGCCAGCAGCTTGGGTTTTTGGACAGGGATGAACACTGAAGCTTTCTTT. Translated: CASSLGFWTGMNTEAFF.

V usage is TRBV18 and J usage is TRBJ2-1, with D tentatively TRBD1 (6 bases). CDR3 length: 15 amino acids. V was shortened by 1 base and J by 7 bases, with 14 bases between the two germline ends. Per the germline V gene, CDR1 is KGHSH and CDR2 is LQKENI. The CDR3 sequence: CASSPLVQGSNEQFF. The CDR3 bases are TGTGCCAGCTCACCACTTGTCCAGGGGAGTAATGAGCAGTTCTTC.

The sample holds a few counts of this clone. The chain combines TRBV7-9 with TRBJ2-4; D unresolved. CDR1 is SEHNR, CDR2 FQNEAQ, per germline (reference sequence). The V end lost 1 base, the J end lost 3 bases, and 7 bases lay between the germline ends. This CDR3 is built from 14 residues. CDR3 protein: CASSLVVSKNIQYF. In nucleotides, the CDR3 is TGTGCCAGCAGCTTAGTCGTCAGCAAAAACATTCAGTACTTC.

The V and J genes are TRBV6-1 and TRBJ2-7; D is possibly TRBD2 (6 bases). CDR1 and CDR2 from the germline V gene are MNHNS and SASEGT. This CDR3 is built from 16 residues. V was pared by 4 bases and J by 6 bases, with 22 bases between. The DNA for the CDR3 is TGTGCCAGCAGTGTCTCGTTTGGAGGGTGGGCCAGCGAGCAGTACTTC. Amino acids: CASSVSFGGWASEQYF.

There are a few counts of this clone. V is TRBV5-6 and J is TRBJ2-7; no clear D gene. This CDR3 has 13 amino acids. The V end lost 6 bases, the J end lost 1 base, and 11 bases lay between the germline ends. Germline loops: CDR1 SGHDT, CDR2 YYEEEE. CDR3 region: CASTDSPSYEQYF. The CDR3 DNA reads as TGTGCCAGCACCGACTCCCCTTCCTACGAGCAGTACTTC.

The chain joins TRBV27 to TRBJ2-3, with D maybe TRBD2 (5 bases). Germline values: CDR1 MNHEY, CDR2 SMNVEV (reference sequence). The CDR3 covers 13 residues. V was cut by 4 bases and J by 1 base, with 6 bases left in between. The CDR3 bases are TGTGCCAGCAGTTCAGCGGGCACAGATACGCAGTATTTT. Its translation: CASSSAGTDTQYF.

The chain is built from TRBV2 and TRBJ2-5, with a weak D call TRBD2 (6 bases). Germline V CDR1 and CDR2: SNHLY, FYNNEI. V lost 8 bases, J lost 2 bases, and 6 bases lay in between. CDR3 size: 11 residues. The CDR3 reads CASGGQETQYF. CDR3 bases: TGTGCCAGCGGGGGGCAAGAGACCCAGTACTTC.

The chain joins TRBV5-6 to TRBJ1-2; D unresolved. V was shortened by 1 base and J by 0 bases, with 4 bases between the two germline ends. The CDR3 length is 13 residues. Germline V CDR1 and CDR2: SGHDT, YYEEEE. CDR3 DNA: TGTGCCAGCAGCTTGACGGCTAACTATGGCTACACCTTC. Its protein product is CASSLTANYGYTF.

This chain joins TRBV19 and TRBJ1-2, with D unclear. There are 15 residues in the CDR3. V shed 6 bases and J shed 1 base, with 15 bases lying between them. Germline V CDR1 and CDR2: LNHDA, SQIVND (reference sequence). The CDR3 sequence is CASRSPQMVNYGYTF. DNA of the CDR3: TGTGCCAGTAGATCACCTCAGATGGTTAACTATGGCTACACCTTC.

This clone came up many times. CDR3 residues: CAISDLKNIQYF. In DNA, the CDR3 is TGTGCCATCAGTGATCTCAAAAACATTCAGTACTTC. V and J are TRBV10-3 and TRBJ2-4, with no clear D. Deletions cut 3 bases from V and 3 bases from J, with 3 bases between. This CDR3 comprises 12 residues. The germline V gene encodes CDR1 ENHRY and CDR2 SYGVKD.

In this sample, this clone turned up a few times. The rearrangement uses TRBV5-5 and TRBJ1-2, with D tentatively TRBD1 (6 bases). Germline assignment: CDR1 SGHKS and CDR2 YYEKEE (reference sequence). The CDR3 is 15 amino acids. V was trimmed by 1 base and J by 4 bases, leaving 14 bases between them. Here the CDR3 reads CASSLLSGVGYGYTF. For the CDR3, the DNA is TGTGCCAGCAGCTTGTTGTCAGGGGTCGGCTATGGCTACACCTTC.

The chain links TRBV6-5 to TRBJ1-1; D gene uncertain. The V gene's germline CDR1 is MNHEY and CDR2 SVGAGI. The CDR3 has 13 amino acids. Trimming removed 5 bases at V and 1 base at J, with 8 bases between. CDR3 bases: TGTGCCAGCAGTCAAACAACGAACACTGAAGCTTTCTTT. Encoded protein: CASSQTTNTEAFF.

The chain has TRBV5-1 and TRBJ1-1; 10 nucleotides align to TRBD1. Per the germline V gene, CDR1 is SGHRS and CDR2 is YFSETQ. V dropped 4 bases and J dropped 5; count of bases not matched to a gene: 8. The CDR3 runs to 15 residues. The CDR3 is CASSRDRGGRTEAFF. CDR3 sequence (DNA): TGCGCCAGCAGCAGGGACAGGGGAGGTAGGACTGAAGCTTTCTTT.

The chain couples TRBV2 to TRBJ1-6, with D possibly matching TRBD1 (5 bases). The germline V and J ends were trimmed by 6 bases and 7 bases, with 13 bases remaining between them. The CDR3 spans 14 residues. Germline V gene data show CDR1 as SNHLY and CDR2 as FYNNEI. Here the CDR3 reads CASSQTTANSPLHF. CDR3 DNA sequence: TGTGCCAGCAGCCAGACGACAGCAAATTCACCCCTCCACTTT.

V usage is TRBV2 and J usage is TRBJ1-2; possibly TRBD1 for D (6 bases). Deletions cut 1 base from V and 0 bases from J, with 9 bases between. CDR3 length: 15 amino acids. CDR1 and CDR2 (germline): SNHLY, FYNNEI. Written as DNA, the CDR3 is TGTGCCAGCAGTGAAGTGACAGGAGCTAACTATGGCTACACCTTC. It codes for CASSEVTGANYGYTF.